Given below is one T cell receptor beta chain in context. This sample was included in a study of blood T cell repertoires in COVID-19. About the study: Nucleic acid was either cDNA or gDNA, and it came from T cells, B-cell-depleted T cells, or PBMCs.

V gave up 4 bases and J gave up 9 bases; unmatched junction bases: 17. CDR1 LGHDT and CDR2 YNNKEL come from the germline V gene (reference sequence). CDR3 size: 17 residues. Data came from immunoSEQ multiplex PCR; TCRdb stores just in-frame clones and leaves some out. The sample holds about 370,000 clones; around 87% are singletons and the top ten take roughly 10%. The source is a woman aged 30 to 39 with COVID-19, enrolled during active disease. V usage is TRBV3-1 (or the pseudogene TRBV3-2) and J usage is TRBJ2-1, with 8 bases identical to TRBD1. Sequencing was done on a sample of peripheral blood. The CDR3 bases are TGTGCCAGCAGCCTTAAAAGCAGGGGGCCCAAGATGAGTGAGCAGTTCTTC. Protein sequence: CASSLKSRGPKMSEQFF.